Following are 21 T cell receptor beta chains from one sample sequenced in a study of CD8 T cells in ankylosing spondylitis. TCRdb ran MiXCR on the 5' RACE reads and lists one entry per CDR3 protein. Among 240,000 or so distinct CDR3 sequences listed, approximately 11% were seen once. Sequenced input: blood, either unsorted or a sorted T cell fraction (not recorded which). The receptors were gathered from a male donor with ankylosing spondylitis or in good health (not recorded which).

This clonotype appeared many times. The chain links TRBV29-1 to TRBJ2-7; perhaps D is TRBD1 or TRBD2 (5 bases each). This CDR3 is 14 amino acids long. V shed 4 bases and J shed 5 bases, with 18 bases lying between them. Germline V gives CDR1 SQVTM, CDR2 ANQGSEA. DNA for the CDR3: TGCAGCGTTGCCCCCCGGAAGGGGAGCGACGAGCAGTACTTC. Translating gives CSVAPRKGSDEQYF.

This clonotype was found many times. This chain joins TRBV5-1 and TRBJ2-3; 8 bases align to TRBD1. The germline V gene encodes CDR1 SGHRS and CDR2 YFSETQ. J was trimmed by 0 bases and V by 0 bases; bases with no gene match: 3. CDR3 length equals 16 residues. CDR3 sequence: CASSLVGQASTDTQYF. The CDR3 region has the DNA TGCGCCAGCAGCTTGGTGGGACAGGCAAGCACAGATACGCAGTATTTT.

The chain links TRBV7-3 to TRBJ2-3; no firm D call. CDR3 length equals 14 residues. The V end was cut by 6 bases, the J end by 2 bases, with 12 bases between. Germline V CDR1 and CDR2: SGHTA, FQGTGA. CDR3 DNA: TGTGCCAGCAGGCCTCAACCGAACACAGATACGCAGTATTTT. Its translation is CASRPQPNTDTQYF.

Many counts were recorded for this clonotype. J is TRBJ2-7 and V is TRBV5-1; 10 nucleotides match TRBD1. Losses at the gene ends were 9 bases for V and 6 bases for J; bases not matched to a gene: 12. The germline V gene has CDR1 SGHRS and CDR2 YFSETQ. This CDR3 has 14 amino acids. CDR3 amino acids: CATHLGTGAGEQYF. The DNA of the CDR3 is TGCGCCACCCACCTTGGGACAGGGGCCGGCGAGCAGTACTTC.

The genes are TRBV10-3 and TRBJ2-2; 8 bases line up with TRBD2. CDR1 is ENHRY, CDR2 SYGVKD, per germline. This CDR3 contains 15 residues. Trimming took 7 bases from V and 2 from J; bases not matched to a gene: 6. The CDR3 is CAIMRGALNTGELFF. The CDR3 bases are TGTGCCATCATGCGGGGGGCCCTAAACACCGGGGAGCTGTTTTTT.

Only a few counts were recorded for this clonotype. The V gene is TRBV28, the J gene TRBJ1-2; D is unclear. V lost 5 bases and J 7 bases, leaving 17 bases between the germline ends. This CDR3 has 14 residues. The germline CDR1 and CDR2 sequences are MDHEN and SYDVKM. The CDR3 DNA reads TGTGCCAGCAGTCTCCAGCAGAGGACGTTTGGCTACACCTTC. Encoded protein: CASSLQQRTFGYTF.

This clonotype was recorded many times. The chain uses TRBV5-1 and TRBJ2-3; TRBD2 matches 8 bases. Germline V gene sequence: CDR1 SGHRS, CDR2 YFSETQ. The CDR3 loop spans 16 amino acids. V shed 4 bases, J shed 5 bases, and the junction held 12 bases outside the gene matches. CDR3 coding DNA: TGCGCCAGCAGCCAAAACCTCGGGACTAGAGGAGATACGCAGTATTTT. Translation gives CASSQNLGTRGDTQYF.

The sample holds many counts of this clonotype. The rearrangement links TRBV5-1 to TRBJ2-3; TRBD2 matches 10 bases. The V segment lost 0 bases and the J segment 6 bases; nucleotides outside the gene matches: 4. Germline assignment: CDR1 SGHRS and CDR2 YFSETQ. This CDR3 is 15 amino acids long. CDR3 DNA sequence: TGCGCCAGCAGCTTGGTGGGACTAGCGACTGATACGCAGTATTTT. Translating gives CASSLVGLATDTQYF.

This clonotype showed up many times. CDR3: CASGFGGEQFF. Written as DNA, the CDR3 is TGTGCTAGTGGTTTCGGTGGGGAGCAGTTCTTC. The chain couples TRBV12-5 to TRBJ2-1; no clear D. This CDR3 region has 11 residues. Trimming took 3 bases from V and 10 from J, leaving 7 bases between them. Germline V lookup: CDR1 LGHNT, CDR2 FRNRAP.

This clonotype was recorded at least ten times. This chain uses TRBV13 with TRBJ1-6, with 8 bases lining up with TRBD1. Germline V gene sequence: CDR1 PRHDT, CDR2 FYEKMQ (reference sequence). The CDR3 totals 16 residues. The junction had 12 bases not matched to a gene; V was cut back by 5 bases and J by 9 bases. CDR3 DNA sequence: TGTGCCAGCAGCACCTCCGGACAGGGTGCGGGTTCACCCCTCCACTTT. Translation gives CASSTSGQGAGSPLHF. Supplemented by reference TRBV13 and TRBJ1-6, the full variable domain reads AAGVIQSPRHLIKEKRETATLKCYPIPRHDTVYWYQQGPGQDPQFLISFYEKMQSDKGSIPDRFSAQQFSDYHSELNMSSLELGDSALYFCASSTSGQGAGSPLHFGNGTRLTVT.

This chain links TRBV7-9 with TRBJ2-4; TRBD2 might be the D (6 bases). CDR1 and CDR2 (germline): SEHNR, FQNEAQ (reference sequence). The V end was cut by 1 base, the J end by 4 bases, with 11 bases between. The CDR3 spans 15 residues. This CDR3 is CASSLVLSGKNIQYF. In DNA form, the CDR3 reads TGTGCCAGCAGCTTAGTACTGAGCGGGAAAAACATTCAGTACTTC.

This clonotype was seen repeatedly, ten times or more. In DNA form, the CDR3 reads TGCAGTGCCAAGCCGGACAGGGACCACGAGCAGTACTTC. This translates into CSAKPDRDHEQYF. The J gene is TRBJ2-7, the V gene TRBV20-1; 8 nucleotides align to TRBD1. CDR3 length equals 13 residues. The V and J ends lost 6 bases and 5 bases, in that order; junction bases with no gene match: 9. Germline V gives CDR1 DFQATT, CDR2 SNEGSKA (reference sequence).

The table lists this clonotype with many counts. The chain has TRBV5-1 and TRBJ2-3, with a possible D match to TRBD1 (6 bases). The CDR3 loop spans 14 amino acids. With 6 bases removed from V and 0 bases from J, the gap between germline ends came to 11 bases. Germline values: CDR1 SGHRS, CDR2 YFSETQ. CDR3 region: CASTRQASTDTQYF. The DNA of the CDR3 is TGCGCCAGCACCCGACAGGCAAGCACAGATACGCAGTATTTT.

The genes are TRBV4-1 and TRBJ2-5; 7 bases fit TRBD2. The J segment lost 4 bases and the V segment lost 0 bases, leaving 11 bases of the junction unmatched. There are 17 residues in the CDR3. CDR1 and CDR2 from the germline V gene are MGHRA and YSYEKL. The CDR3 region is CASSQDRISGPPETQYF. In DNA form, the CDR3 reads TGCGCCAGCAGCCAAGATAGGATTAGCGGGCCCCCAGAGACCCAGTACTTC.

This clonotype was observed at least ten times. The chain carries TRBV6-5 and TRBJ1-2; 11 nucleotides line up with TRBD1. V was pared by 4 bases and J by 8 bases, with 9 bases of the junction left unmatched. The germline CDR1 and CDR2 sequences are MNHEY and SVGAGI. The CDR3 sequence is 15 residues long. Here the CDR3 reads CASSSRDRGFWGYTF. Here the CDR3 DNA reads TGTGCCAGCAGTTCCCGGGACAGGGGGTTCTGGGGCTACACCTTC.

This clonotype was counted many times. The J gene is TRBJ2-1, the V gene TRBV27, with no clear D. V lost 3 bases and J 10 bases, leaving 10 bases between the germline ends. CDR1 and CDR2 from the germline V gene are MNHEY and SMNVEV (reference sequence). CDR3 length: 12 residues. The CDR3 DNA reads as TGTGCCAGCAGTTTGAACAGTAGAGAGCAGTTCTTC. Translated: CASSLNSREQFF.

This clonotype was seen only a few times. The chain links TRBV18 to TRBJ1-2; 9 positions agree with TRBD1. This CDR3 is built from 16 residues. The germline gives CDR1 KGHSH, CDR2 LQKENI. The V and J ends lost 4 bases and 8 bases, in that order; junction bases with no gene match: 14. CDR3 residues: CASSQTGTGSKRGYTF. CDR3 nucleotide sequence: TGTGCCAGCTCACAGACCGGGACAGGGTCGAAGAGGGGCTACACCTTC.

In this sample, this clonotype turned up many times. The rearrangement joins TRBV3-1 to TRBJ1-6, with a possible D match to TRBD1 (5 bases). The CDR3 sequence is 16 residues long. Germline V gives CDR1 LGHDT, CDR2 YNNKEL (reference sequence). Deletions cut 1 base from V and 10 bases from J, with 17 bases between. As DNA, the CDR3 is TGTGCCAGCAGCCAAGGGGGGGTTGGTCCTGGATCACCCCTCCACTTT. This translates into CASSQGGVGPGSPLHF.

This clonotype was detected many times. The genes are TRBV7-3 and TRBJ1-5; no firm D call. Trimming left V 4 bases short and J 3 bases short, with 10 bases between. The germline V gene has CDR1 SGHTA and CDR2 FQGTGA. The CDR3 is made up of 14 amino acids. In nucleotides, the CDR3 is TGTGCCAGCAGCTCCGGACGGTACAATCAGCCCCAGCATTTT. Amino acids: CASSSGRYNQPQHF.

Concerning this clonotype itself: This may arise from a read error, as a much more abundant clone is one base away. The V call is TRBV12-3 or TRBV12-4, the J call TRBJ1-6; D is ambiguous. The length of the CDR3 is 13 residues. The CDR3 sequence is CVSTYGEGSPLHF. DNA of the CDR3: TGTGTCAGCACGTACGGGGAGGGTTCACCCCTCCACTTT.

This clonotype has ten or more counts. The chain carries TRBV4-2 and TRBJ2-1; 11 nucleotides match TRBD2. J was trimmed by 3 bases and V by 5 bases; bases with no gene match: 3. Germline CDR1 reads LGHNA; CDR2 reads YNFKEQ. The CDR3 has 15 amino acids. CDR3: CASSAGLADYNEQFF. The CDR3 DNA is TGTGCCAGCAGCGCGGGACTAGCGGACTACAATGAGCAGTTCTTC.